The 21 T cell receptor beta chains below were found in one sample sequenced in a study of cytomegalovirus exposure and HLA in healthy donors. With 60 Vbeta and 13 Jbeta primers, the PCR was carried out. Assay used: immunoSEQ multiplex PCR; TCRdb lists only in-frame clones, some missing. The sample comprises about 130,000 clones, around 67% of which are singletons, and approximately 4.3% rests with the top ten. The sequenced sample consisted of PBMCs. These receptors all come from a man in his 60s in good health and CMV-seropositive.

The gene calls are TRBV23-1 and TRBJ1-5; maybe TRBD1 (5 bases). TRBV23-1 is an ORF, with its function uncertain. V was shortened by 4 bases and J by 1 base, with 20 bases between the two germline ends. The CDR3 spans 18 residues. CDR3 bases: TGCGCCAGCAGTCCCCCTGGCCGGGGACTGGGGAGCAATCAGCCCCAGCATTTT. The encoded protein is CASSPPGRGLGSNQPQHF.

V gene TRBV7-2 combines with J gene TRBJ1-1, with TRBD1 matching 7 bases. The germline CDR1 and CDR2 sequences are SGHTA and FQGNSA. The CDR3 is made up of 14 amino acids. J lost 8 bases, V lost 3 bases, and 9 bases had no gene match. CDR3 protein: CASSFRGGLMEAFF. Written as DNA, the CDR3 is TGTGCCAGCAGCTTCAGAGGGGGCTTGATGGAAGCTTTCTTT.

The rearrangement uses TRBV28 and TRBJ1-2; 7 bases fit TRBD1. The germline V gene has CDR1 MDHEN and CDR2 SYDVKM. The CDR3 covers 15 residues. After removal of 3 bases from V and 5 bases from J, the junction contained 9 bases not matched to a gene. The CDR3 DNA follows: TGTGCCAGCAGTTTGTACCCAGGGGGGTCTTATGGCTACACCTTC. It codes for CASSLYPGGSYGYTF.

V usage is TRBV2 and J usage is TRBJ2-7; 7 bases agree with TRBD2. CDR3 length: 13 amino acids. V was pared by 6 bases and J by 6 bases, with 8 bases of the junction left unmatched. From germline, CDR1 is SNHLY and CDR2 FYNNEI. DNA for the CDR3: TGTGCCAGCAGGAGGGGACTAACCTCCGAGCAGTACTTC. It encodes CASRRGLTSEQYF.

The gene calls are TRBV11-3 and TRBJ1-3, with D perhaps matching TRBD1 (5 bases). Per the germline V gene, CDR1 is SGHNT and CDR2 is YENEEA. V was clipped by 6 bases and J by 3 bases, with 15 bases between them. The CDR3 covers 15 residues. The chain's CDR3 is CASRTGGNSGNTIYF. The CDR3 coding sequence is TGTGCCAGCAGAACCGGGGGGAACAGTGGAAACACCATATATTTT.

J is TRBJ2-2 and V is TRBV7-6, with a weak D call TRBD1 (5 bases). The CDR3 extends over 15 amino acids. Germline V gene sequence: CDR1 SGHVS, CDR2 FNYEAQ. Trimming cost V 0 bases and J 3 bases, with 8 bases left between them. CDR3 protein: CASSLATDHTGELFF. The CDR3 DNA follows: TGTGCCAGCAGCTTAGCGACAGATCACACCGGGGAGCTGTTTTTT. Based on the CDR3 plus reference TRBV7-6 and TRBJ2-2, the full variable domain is GAGVSQSPRYKVTKRGQDVALRCDPISGHVSLYWYRQALGQGPEFLTYFNYEAQQDKSGLPNDRFSAERPEGSISTLTIQRTEQRDSAMYRCASSLATDHTGELFFGEGSRLTVL.

The chain links TRBV7-9 to TRBJ2-1; D possibly corresponds to TRBD1 (5 bases). Germline V lookup: CDR1 SEHNR, CDR2 FQNEAQ (reference sequence). CDR3 length: 13 residues. The ends were cut back, 3 bases at V and 5 bases at J, with 8 bases in the middle. The CDR3 region is CASSFSRDNEQFF. CDR3 DNA: TGTGCCAGCAGCTTTTCCAGGGACAATGAGCAGTTCTTC.

V gene TRBV2 combines with J gene TRBJ2-3; D gene ambiguous. CDR1 is SNHLY, CDR2 FYNNEI, per germline. The CDR3 consists of 15 residues. Trimming took 7 bases from V and 0 from J, leaving 14 bases between them. The CDR3 region has the DNA TGTGCCAGCAACGCCTCCCCCCTAAGCACAGATACGCAGTATTTT. Protein sequence: CASNASPLSTDTQYF. Together with reference TRBV2 and TRBJ2-3, the CDR3 gives the full variable domain: EPEVTQTPSHQVTQMGQEVILRCVPISNHLYFYWYRQILGQKVEFLVSFYNNEISEKSEIFDDQFSVERPDGSNFTLKIRSTKLEDSAMYFCASNASPLSTDTQYFGPGTRLTVL.

The chain has TRBV11-2 and TRBJ2-3; D gene uncertain. Germline-derived CDR1 and CDR2 are SGHAT and FQNNGV. The V gene lost 1 base and the J gene lost 6 bases, with 8 bases spanning the gap. The CDR3 is 13 residues long. CDR3 DNA sequence: TGTGCCAGCAGCTTAGCCTTTTCGGATACGCAGTATTTT. Amino acid sequence: CASSLAFSDTQYF.

The rearrangement links TRBV6-1 to TRBJ1-6, with 8 bases fitting TRBD1. Germline V lookup: CDR1 MNHNS, CDR2 SASEGT. The CDR3 sequence is 15 residues long. V dropped 4 bases and J dropped 6; count of bases not matched to a gene: 5. CDR3 nucleotide sequence: TGTGCCAGCAGTGCGGTAGACAGGGGTAATTCACCCCTCCACTTT. It encodes CASSAVDRGNSPLHF.

The chain combines TRBV2 with TRBJ2-7; 8 bases fit TRBD2. V shed 8 bases, J shed 1 base, and the junction held 7 bases outside the gene matches. This CDR3 region has 14 residues. Germline CDR1 SNHLY, CDR2 FYNNEI. The CDR3, as DNA: TGTGCCAGCCGACGGGGGGGGGAATCCTACGAGCAGTACTTC. Amino acids: CASRRGGESYEQYF.

This clone came up a few times. Written as DNA, the CDR3 is TGTGCCAGTGCAGAGACAGGGGAGGCTGGAAACACCATATATTTT. Translating gives CASAETGEAGNTIYF. This sequence joins TRBV19 and TRBJ1-3; 8 nucleotides agree with TRBD1. The germline CDR1 and CDR2 sequences are LNHDA and SQIVND (reference sequence). The CDR3 contains 15 residues. The V segment lost 8 bases and the J segment 2 bases; nucleotides outside the gene matches: 8.

The chain combines TRBV6-1 with TRBJ1-5; no clear D. This CDR3 comprises 13 residues. With 2 bases removed from V and 11 bases from J, the gap between germline ends came to 13 bases. Germline values: CDR1 MNHNS, CDR2 SASEGT. CDR3 in amino acids: CASSEIHREAQHF. Written as DNA, the CDR3 is TGTGCCAGCAGTGAAATCCACCGGGAGGCCCAGCATTTT.

The chain uses TRBV5-1 and TRBJ2-7; TRBD2 matches at 7 bases. CDR1 is SGHRS, CDR2 YFSETQ, per germline. V lost 6 bases to trimming and J lost 1 base; unmatched junction nucleotides: 10. CDR3 length: 15 residues. CDR3: CASTPPWEGSYEQYF. The DNA for the CDR3 is TGCGCCAGCACCCCCCCATGGGAGGGATCCTACGAGCAGTACTTC.

The rearrangement joins TRBV4-1 to TRBJ2-3; 9 nucleotides agree with TRBD2. The CDR3 is 15 residues long. V was clipped by 1 base and J by 6 bases; unmatched bases: 5. Germline-derived CDR1 and CDR2 are MGHRA and YSYEKL. CDR3 protein: CASSQVGGGADTQYF. The DNA of the CDR3 is TGCGCCAGCAGCCAAGTGGGCGGGGGGGCGGATACGCAGTATTTT.

The chain has TRBV5-8 and TRBJ1-4; no definite D call. The CDR3 length is 15 residues. The V gene's germline CDR1 is SGHTS and CDR2 YDEGEE. V lost 0 bases and J lost 0, with 6 bases in between. The CDR3, as DNA: TGTGCCAGCAGCTTGGGGGCTGCAACTAATGAAAAACTGTTTTTT. Protein product: CASSLGAATNEKLFF. The full variable domain, rest sourced from reference TRBV5-8 and TRBJ1-4, is EAGVTQSPTHLIKTRGQQATLRCSPISGHTSVYWYQQALGLGLQFLLWYDEGEERNRGNFPPRFSGRQFPNYSSELNVNALELEDSALYLCASSLGAATNEKLFFGSGTQLSVL.

This clone was seen more than once but under ten times. The chain recombines TRBV7-6 with TRBJ1-5; a possible D gene is TRBD1 (6 bases). CDR1 is SGHVS, CDR2 FNYEAQ, per germline. The CDR3 extends over 15 amino acids. V gave up 5 bases and J gave up 2 bases, with 13 bases separating them. The CDR3 loop reads CASSPVGGGNQPQHF. CDR3 sequence (DNA): TGTGCCAGCAGCCCCGTAGGGGGGGGCAATCAGCCCCAGCATTTT. The full variable domain, rest sourced from reference TRBV7-6 and TRBJ1-5, is GAGVSQSPRYKVTKRGQDVALRCDPISGHVSLYWYRQALGQGPEFLTYFNYEAQQDKSGLPNDRFSAERPEGSISTLTIQRTEQRDSAMYRCASSPVGGGNQPQHFGDGTRLSIL.

The chain is built from TRBV11-2 and TRBJ2-7, with TRBD1 identical over 7 bases. With 5 bases clipped from V and 4 bases from J, the junction kept 8 bases outside the gene matches. The CDR3 covers 14 residues. Per the germline V gene, CDR1 is SGHAT and CDR2 is FQNNGV. The CDR3 loop is CASSPNRGWYEQYF. The CDR3 DNA sequence: TGTGCCAGCAGCCCAAACAGGGGATGGTACGAGCAGTACTTC.

This clone was seen only a few times. CDR3 sequence reads: CASSVAWASGPYEQYF. The CDR3 DNA sequence: TGTGCCAGCAGCGTAGCTTGGGCTAGCGGACCCTACGAGCAGTACTTC. The V call is TRBV9, the J call TRBJ2-7; 7 positions agree with TRBD2. The CDR3 totals 16 residues. Per germline, CDR1 SGDLS and CDR2 YYNGEE. The junction had 8 bases not matched to a gene; V was cut back by 0 bases and J by 2 bases.

The CDR3 DNA reads TGTGCCAGCAGCTTAGGAACAGGAAATCAGCCCCAGCATTTT. Protein: CASSLGTGNQPQHF. This chain connects TRBV7-9 to TRBJ1-5; D is perhaps TRBD1 (5 bases). Germline CDR1 is SEHNR and CDR2 is FQNEAQ (reference sequence). Trimming cost V 1 base and J 4 bases, with 8 bases left between them. The CDR3 runs to 14 residues.

V is TRBV6-5 and J is TRBJ2-1; 8 bases line up with TRBD2. From germline, CDR1 is MNHEY and CDR2 SVGAGI. The CDR3 is made up of 16 amino acids. Trimming cost V 0 bases and J 2 bases; bases outside gene matches: 3. The CDR3 DNA is TGTGCCAGCAGTTACTCCCCGGGACTAGCCTACAATGAGCAGTTCTTC. Translated: CASSYSPGLAYNEQFF.